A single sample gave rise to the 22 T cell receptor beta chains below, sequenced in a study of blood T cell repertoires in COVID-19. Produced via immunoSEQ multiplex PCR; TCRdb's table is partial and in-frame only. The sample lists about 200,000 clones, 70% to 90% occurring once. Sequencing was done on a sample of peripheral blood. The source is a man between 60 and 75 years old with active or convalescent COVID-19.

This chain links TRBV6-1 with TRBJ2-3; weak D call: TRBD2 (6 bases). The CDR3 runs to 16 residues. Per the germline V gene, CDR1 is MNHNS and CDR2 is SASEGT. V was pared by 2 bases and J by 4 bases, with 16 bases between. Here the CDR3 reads CASSEFDGGPADTQYF. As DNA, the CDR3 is TGTGCCAGCAGTGAATTCGATGGAGGGCCCGCAGATACGCAGTATTTT.

The CDR3 here is CSVEGLTGEGSNYGYTF. The CDR3 region has the DNA TGCAGCGTTGAAGGCCTGACCGGGGAAGGGTCTAACTATGGCTACACCTTC. V gene TRBV29-1 combines with J gene TRBJ1-2; D is undetermined. Germline V lookup: CDR1 SQVTM, CDR2 ANQGSEA. Trimming took off 1 base at V and 0 bases at J, with 18 bases between the two ends. This CDR3 is built from 17 residues.

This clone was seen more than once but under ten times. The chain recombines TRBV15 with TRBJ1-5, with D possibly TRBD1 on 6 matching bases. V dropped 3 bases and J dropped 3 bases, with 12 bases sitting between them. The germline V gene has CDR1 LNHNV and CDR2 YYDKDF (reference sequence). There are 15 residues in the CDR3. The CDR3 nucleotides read TGTGCCACCAGCAGCGGACAGCGATACAATCAGCCCCAGCATTTT. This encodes CATSSGQRYNQPQHF.

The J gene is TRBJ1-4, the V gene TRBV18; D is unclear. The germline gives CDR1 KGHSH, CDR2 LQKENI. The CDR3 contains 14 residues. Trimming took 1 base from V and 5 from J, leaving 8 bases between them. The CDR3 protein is CASSPQTGNEKLFF. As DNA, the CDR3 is TGTGCCAGCTCACCACAGACGGGGAATGAAAAACTGTTTTTT.

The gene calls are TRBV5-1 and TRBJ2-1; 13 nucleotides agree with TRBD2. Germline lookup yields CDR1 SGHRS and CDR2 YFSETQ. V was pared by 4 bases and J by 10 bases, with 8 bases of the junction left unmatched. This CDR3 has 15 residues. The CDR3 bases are TGCGCCAGCAGCGGGACGACTAGCGGGGGGCTCGAGCAGTTCTTC. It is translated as CASSGTTSGGLEQFF.

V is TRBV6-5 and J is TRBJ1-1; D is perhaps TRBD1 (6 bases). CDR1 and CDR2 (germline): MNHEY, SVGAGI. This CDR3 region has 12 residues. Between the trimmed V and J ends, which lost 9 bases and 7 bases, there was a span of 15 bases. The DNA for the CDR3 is TGTGCCAGTGGACAGTCTTTACTTGAAGCTTTCTTT. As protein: CASGQSLLEAFF.

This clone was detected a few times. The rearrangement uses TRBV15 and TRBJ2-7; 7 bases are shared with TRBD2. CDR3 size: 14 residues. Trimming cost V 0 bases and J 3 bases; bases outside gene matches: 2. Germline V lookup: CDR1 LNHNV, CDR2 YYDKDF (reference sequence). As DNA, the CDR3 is TGTGCCACCAGCAGAGAGGGGAGGGGCTACGAGCAGTACTTC. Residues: CATSREGRGYEQYF.

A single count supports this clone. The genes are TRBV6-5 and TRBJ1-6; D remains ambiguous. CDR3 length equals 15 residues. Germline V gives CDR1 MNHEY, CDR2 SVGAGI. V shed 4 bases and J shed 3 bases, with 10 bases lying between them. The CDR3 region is CASSSGLLYNSPLHF. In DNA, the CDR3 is TGTGCCAGCAGTTCCGGACTGCTCTATAATTCACCCCTCCACTTT.

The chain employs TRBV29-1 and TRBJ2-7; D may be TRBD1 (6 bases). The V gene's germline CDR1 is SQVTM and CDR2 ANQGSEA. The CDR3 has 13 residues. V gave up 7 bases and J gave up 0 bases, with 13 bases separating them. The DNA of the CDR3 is TGCAGCGCTTCAGGGGCTAGCTCCTACGAGCAGTACTTC. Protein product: CSASGASSYEQYF.

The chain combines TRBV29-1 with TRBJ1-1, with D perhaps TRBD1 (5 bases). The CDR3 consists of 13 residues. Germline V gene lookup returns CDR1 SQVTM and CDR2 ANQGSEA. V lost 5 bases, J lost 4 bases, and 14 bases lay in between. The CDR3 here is CSVKRGGGTEAFF. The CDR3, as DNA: TGCAGCGTTAAGAGAGGCGGGGGCACTGAAGCTTTCTTT.

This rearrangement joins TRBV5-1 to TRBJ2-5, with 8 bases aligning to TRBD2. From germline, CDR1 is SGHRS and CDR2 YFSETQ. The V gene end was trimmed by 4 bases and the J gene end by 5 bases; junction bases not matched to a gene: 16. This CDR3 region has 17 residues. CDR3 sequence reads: CASSQRYSGGGLETQYF. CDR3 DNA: TGCGCCAGCAGCCAAAGATACAGCGGGGGAGGGCTGGAGACCCAGTACTTC.

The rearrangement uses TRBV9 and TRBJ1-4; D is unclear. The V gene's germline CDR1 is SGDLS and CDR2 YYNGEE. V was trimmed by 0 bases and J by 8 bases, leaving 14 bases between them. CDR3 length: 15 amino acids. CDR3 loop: CASSVGTGIGEKLFF. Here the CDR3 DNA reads TGTGCCAGCAGCGTAGGAACCGGGATTGGCGAAAAACTGTTTTTT.

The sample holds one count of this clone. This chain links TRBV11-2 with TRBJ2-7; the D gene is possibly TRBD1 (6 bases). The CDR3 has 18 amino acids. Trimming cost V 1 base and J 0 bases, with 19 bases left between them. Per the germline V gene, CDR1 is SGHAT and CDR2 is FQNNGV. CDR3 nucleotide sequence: TGTGCCAGCAGCTTAGGACCGCCTGTACAGGGAGCCTCCTACGAGCAGTACTTC. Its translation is CASSLGPPVQGASYEQYF.

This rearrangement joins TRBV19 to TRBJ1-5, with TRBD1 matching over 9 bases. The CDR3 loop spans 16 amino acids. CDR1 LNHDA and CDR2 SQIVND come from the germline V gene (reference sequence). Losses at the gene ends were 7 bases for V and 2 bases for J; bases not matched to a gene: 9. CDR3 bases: TGTGCCAGTACTCTACAGGGGGCGGCGGGCAATCAGCCCCAGCATTTT. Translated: CASTLQGAAGNQPQHF.

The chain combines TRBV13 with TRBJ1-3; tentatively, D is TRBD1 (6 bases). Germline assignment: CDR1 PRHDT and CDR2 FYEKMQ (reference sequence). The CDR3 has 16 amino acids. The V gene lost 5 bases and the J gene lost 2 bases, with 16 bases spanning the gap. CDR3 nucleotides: TGTGCCAGCAGCACCTCGGGGGGCCCGGCTGGAAACACCATATATTTT. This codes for CASSTSGGPAGNTIYF.

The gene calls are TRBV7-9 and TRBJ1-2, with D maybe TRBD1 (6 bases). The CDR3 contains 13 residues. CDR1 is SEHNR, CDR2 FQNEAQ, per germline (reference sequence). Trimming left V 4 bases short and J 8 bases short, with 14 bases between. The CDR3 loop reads CASSSLQGLGYTF. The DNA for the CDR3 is TGTGCCAGCAGCTCCCTCCAGGGGCTCGGCTACACCTTC.

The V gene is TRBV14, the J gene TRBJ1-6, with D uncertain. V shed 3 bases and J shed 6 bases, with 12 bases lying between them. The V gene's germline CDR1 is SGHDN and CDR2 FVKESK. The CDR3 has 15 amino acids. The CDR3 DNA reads TGTGCCAGCAGCCACCCGGGGAGCCCTAATTCACCCCTCCACTTT. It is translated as CASSHPGSPNSPLHF.

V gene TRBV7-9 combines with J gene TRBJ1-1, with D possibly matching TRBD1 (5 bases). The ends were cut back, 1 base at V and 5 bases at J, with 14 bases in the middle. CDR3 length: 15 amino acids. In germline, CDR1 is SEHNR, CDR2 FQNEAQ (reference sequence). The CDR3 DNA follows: TGTGCCAGCAGCTTAGGGGGCGCGGGGAAAACTGAAGCTTTCTTT. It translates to CASSLGGAGKTEAFF.

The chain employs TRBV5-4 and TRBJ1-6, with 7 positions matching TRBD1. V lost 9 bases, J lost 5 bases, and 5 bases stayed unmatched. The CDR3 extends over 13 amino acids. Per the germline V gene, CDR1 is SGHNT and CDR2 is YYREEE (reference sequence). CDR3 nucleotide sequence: TGTGCCACCCAGGGACAGAATAATTCACCCCTCCACTTT. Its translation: CATQGQNNSPLHF.

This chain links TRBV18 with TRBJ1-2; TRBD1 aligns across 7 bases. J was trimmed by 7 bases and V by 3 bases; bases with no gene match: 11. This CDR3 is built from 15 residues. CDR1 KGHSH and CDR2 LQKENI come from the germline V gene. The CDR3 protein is CASSPPTGELGGYTF. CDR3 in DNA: TGTGCCAGCTCACCGCCCACAGGGGAACTGGGTGGCTACACCTTC.

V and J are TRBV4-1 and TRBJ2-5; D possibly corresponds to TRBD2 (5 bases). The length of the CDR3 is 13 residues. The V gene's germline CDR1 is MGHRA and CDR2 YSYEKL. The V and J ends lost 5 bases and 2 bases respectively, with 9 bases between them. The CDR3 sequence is CASSETNQETQYF. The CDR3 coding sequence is TGCGCCAGCAGCGAGACTAATCAAGAGACCCAGTACTTC.

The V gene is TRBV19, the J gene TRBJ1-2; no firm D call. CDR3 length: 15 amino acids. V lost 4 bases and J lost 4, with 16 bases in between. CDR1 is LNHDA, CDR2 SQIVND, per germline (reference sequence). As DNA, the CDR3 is TGTGCCAGTAGTACGCTTACCGGAGCGGGCTATGGCTACACCTTC. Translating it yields CASSTLTGAGYGYTF.